Presented here are 21 T cell receptor beta chains from one specimen sequenced in a study of blood T cell repertoires in COVID-19. Some clones are missing from TCRdb's copy, which holds only in-frame ones; the method was immunoSEQ multiplex PCR. The table lists some 670,000 clones, just under 90% of them singletons. The source material was peripheral blood. The receptors were gathered from a young woman with acute or convalescent COVID-19.

This clone occurred once. The rearrangement joins TRBV3-1 (or the pseudogene TRBV3-2) to TRBJ2-7; the D gene is possibly TRBD2 (5 bases). The CDR3 covers 16 residues. Germline V lookup: CDR1 LGHDT, CDR2 YNNKEL (reference sequence). V was clipped by 4 bases and J by 2 bases, with 18 bases between them. The CDR3 DNA is TGTGCCAGCAGCCCCCGGGAACTCGGGCCCCCCTACGAGCAGTACTTC. It is translated as CASSPRELGPPYEQYF.

The chain has TRBV5-1 and TRBJ1-2, with D uncertain. The V gene's germline CDR1 is SGHRS and CDR2 YFSETQ. V lost 5 bases and J lost 1, with 9 bases in between. The CDR3 length is 13 residues. For the CDR3, the DNA is TGCGCCAGCAGTAGAGATGATAACTATGGCTACACCTTC. This encodes CASSRDDNYGYTF.

The sample holds one count of this clone. The chain has TRBV7-2 and TRBJ1-2; TRBD1 might be the D (5 bases). V was trimmed by 4 bases and J by 7 bases, leaving 10 bases between them. The CDR3 is made up of 12 amino acids. Germline V CDR1 and CDR2: SGHTA, FQGNSA. The CDR3 spells CASSSQGFGYTF. The CDR3 DNA is TGTGCCAGCAGCTCGCAGGGATTTGGCTACACCTTC.

The genes are TRBV19 and TRBJ1-5; no clear D. The CDR3 is 14 amino acids. The germline gives CDR1 LNHDA, CDR2 SQIVND (reference sequence). Between the trimmed V and J ends, which lost 4 bases and 3 bases, there was a span of 10 bases. The CDR3 loop is CASSTVILNQPQHF. The CDR3 bases are TGTGCCAGTAGTACTGTCATACTCAATCAGCCCCAGCATTTT.

The chain combines TRBV11-3 with TRBJ2-7, with 8 bases matching TRBD1. Trimming cost V 5 bases and J 2 bases; bases outside gene matches: 5. The CDR3 loop spans 14 amino acids. Germline V gene data show CDR1 as SGHNT and CDR2 as YENEEA. DNA of the CDR3: TGTGCCAGCAGCCAAGGACAGGGAGCCTACGAGCAGTACTTC. It codes for CASSQGQGAYEQYF.

The chain is built from TRBV19 and TRBJ1-4; 7 bases agree with TRBD1. This CDR3 region has 15 residues. Trimming at V came to 4 bases and at J to 6 bases, leaving 8 bases not matched to a gene. Germline CDR1 LNHDA, CDR2 SQIVND (reference sequence). The CDR3 loop is CASSTRQGVDEKLFF. Written as DNA, the CDR3 is TGTGCCAGTAGTACCCGACAGGGAGTGGATGAAAAACTGTTTTTT.

This chain uses TRBV12-5 with TRBJ1-6, with D unclear. Germline V lookup: CDR1 LGHNT, CDR2 FRNRAP. The CDR3 totals 12 residues. The V gene lost 2 bases and the J gene lost 13 bases, with 9 bases spanning the gap. The CDR3 here is CASGLYSWPLHF. As DNA, the CDR3 is TGTGCTAGTGGTTTGTACAGCTGGCCCCTCCACTTT. Variable domain in full (rest from reference TRBV12-5 and TRBJ1-6): DARVTQTPRHKVTEMGQEVTMRCQPILGHNTVFWYRQTMMQGLELLAYFRNRAPLDDSGMPKDRFSAEMPDATLATLKIQPSEPRDSAVYFCASGLYSWPLHFGNGTRLTVT.

The chain recombines TRBV7-9 with TRBJ2-1, with D perhaps TRBD2 (6 bases). Germline CDR1 SEHNR, CDR2 FQNEAQ (reference sequence). The CDR3 extends over 17 amino acids. Trimming cost V 1 base and J 0 bases, with 13 bases left between them. Here the CDR3 DNA reads TGTGCCAGCAGCTTAGGGGACCGGGGGAGCTCCTACAATGAGCAGTTCTTC. It specifies CASSLGDRGSSYNEQFF.

This clone has only one observation. The sample contains more than one DNA sequence encoding this CDR3. The chain links TRBV12-3 or TRBV12-4 to TRBJ1-2, with 7 bases aligning to TRBD1. J lost 8 bases, V lost 0 bases, and 3 bases had no gene match. The length of the CDR3 is 13 residues. The CDR3 sequence: CASSLATGVGYTF. The CDR3 nucleotides are TGTGCCAGCAGTTTAGCTACAGGGGTCGGCTACACCTTC.

The gene calls are TRBV6-1 and TRBJ1-6; 8 bases match TRBD1. The CDR3 has 14 amino acids. J gave up 9 bases and V 3 bases, and 4 bases lay outside the gene matches. Per germline, CDR1 MNHNS and CDR2 SASEGT. The CDR3 DNA sequence: TGTGCCAGCAGTGACGACAGGGGTGTTTCACCCCTCCACTTT. This codes for CASSDDRGVSPLHF.

The chain combines TRBV28 with TRBJ1-5, with unresolved D. V was shortened by 2 bases and J by 4 bases, with 6 bases between the two germline ends. Looked up from germline, CDR1 is MDHEN and CDR2 is SYDVKM. The CDR3 length is 13 residues. CDR3 in DNA: TGTGCCAGCAGTTTAAAGCTGAATCAGCCCCAGCATTTT. Residues: CASSLKLNQPQHF.

The genes are TRBV18 and TRBJ1-2, with TRBD1 identical over 12 bases. V lost 3 bases, J lost 6 bases, and 17 bases stayed unmatched. Germline CDR1 and CDR2: KGHSH and LQKENI. The CDR3 has 19 residues. CDR3 bases: TGTGCCAGCTCACCGGATTTACGGGACAGGGGGCAAAAATCCCATGGCTACACCTTC. This translates into CASSPDLRDRGQKSHGYTF.

This chain links TRBV29-1 with TRBJ2-7, with 8 bases lining up with TRBD1. This CDR3 is 16 amino acids long. The junction had 17 bases not matched to a gene; V was cut back by 7 bases and J by 3 bases. Germline assignment: CDR1 SQVTM and CDR2 ANQGSEA. The CDR3 nucleotides read TGCAGCGCTCTGATCGGCGACAGGGGCCAAGACTACGAGCAGTACTTC. Amino acids: CSALIGDRGQDYEQYF.

A single count supports this clone. The chain joins TRBV5-1 to TRBJ2-3; 9 bases line up with TRBD1. Germline V gene lookup returns CDR1 SGHRS and CDR2 YFSETQ. This CDR3 is 16 amino acids long. V lost 1 base to trimming and J lost 8 bases; unmatched junction nucleotides: 11. The CDR3 is CASSLSRDRAGGTQYF. CDR3 DNA sequence: TGCGCCAGCAGCTTGTCCCGGGACAGGGCGGGTGGTACGCAGTATTTT.

The chain combines TRBV20-1 with TRBJ2-5; no firm D call. The V gene's germline CDR1 is DFQATT and CDR2 SNEGSKA (reference sequence). CDR3 length equals 11 residues. V lost 3 bases and J 4 bases, leaving 6 bases between the germline ends. The CDR3 here is CSARSPETQYF. For the CDR3, the DNA is TGCAGTGCTAGGAGTCCAGAGACCCAGTACTTC.

V usage is TRBV27 and J usage is TRBJ2-1; 9 nucleotides line up with TRBD2. In germline, CDR1 is MNHEY, CDR2 SMNVEV (reference sequence). Trimming removed 0 bases from V and 4 bases from J; junction bases left unmatched: 1. This CDR3 comprises 15 residues. The CDR3 region has the DNA TGTGCCAGCAGTTTATCAGCGGGGGGATACAATGAGCAGTTCTTC. Translating gives CASSLSAGGYNEQFF.

The V call is TRBV30, the J call TRBJ2-7, with 10 bases that match TRBD2. The J segment lost 5 bases and the V segment lost 8 bases, leaving 9 bases of the junction unmatched. There are 13 residues in the CDR3. CDR1 is GTSNPN and CDR2 is SVGIG in the germline V gene (reference sequence). The CDR3 here is CASTGTSVNEQYF. The CDR3 nucleotides are TGTGCCAGCACCGGGACTAGCGTTAACGAGCAGTACTTC.

The chain has TRBV15 and TRBJ1-3; TRBD1 aligns across 7 bases. The CDR3 extends over 15 amino acids. The germline V gene encodes CDR1 LNHNV and CDR2 YYDKDF (reference sequence). V trimming: 2 bases; J trimming: 0 bases; junction bases outside the gene matches: 1. CDR3 nucleotides: TGTGCCACCAGCAGATGGGACAGCTCTGGAAACACCATATATTTT. As protein: CATSRWDSSGNTIYF.

The chain links TRBV7-3 to TRBJ1-1; D may be TRBD1 (5 bases). Germline assignment: CDR1 SGHTA and CDR2 FQGTGA. V was clipped by 8 bases and J by 4 bases, with 11 bases between them. CDR3 length: 12 amino acids. The chain's CDR3 is CASRGMGTEAFF. The CDR3 nucleotides are TGTGCCAGCCGGGGGATGGGCACTGAAGCTTTCTTT. Looking up the rest from reference TRBV7-3 and TRBJ1-1 gives the full variable domain: GAGVSQTPSNKVTEKGKYVELRCDPISGHTALYWYRQSLGQGPEFLIYFQGTGAADDSGLPNDRFFAVRPEGSVSTLKIQRTERGDSAVYLCASRGMGTEAFFGQGTRLTVV.

The chain links TRBV27 to TRBJ1-6; tentatively, D is TRBD1 (5 bases). Trimming removed 8 bases at V and 1 base at J, with 15 bases between. The CDR3 has 16 residues. The germline gives CDR1 MNHEY, CDR2 SMNVEV (reference sequence). The CDR3 sequence is CASGSLGGSYNSPLHF. The CDR3 nucleotides read TGTGCCAGCGGTTCCTTGGGGGGGTCCTATAATTCACCCCTCCACTTT.

This chain uses TRBV10-2 with TRBJ2-7; 8 bases match TRBD2. The CDR3 is made up of 12 amino acids. Germline CDR1 WSHSY, CDR2 SAAADI. The ends lost 7 bases at V and 6 bases at J; junction bases unmatched: 5. The CDR3 bases are TGCGCCAGCAACGGGGGGGCCATCGAGCAGTACTTC. As protein: CASNGGAIEQYF.